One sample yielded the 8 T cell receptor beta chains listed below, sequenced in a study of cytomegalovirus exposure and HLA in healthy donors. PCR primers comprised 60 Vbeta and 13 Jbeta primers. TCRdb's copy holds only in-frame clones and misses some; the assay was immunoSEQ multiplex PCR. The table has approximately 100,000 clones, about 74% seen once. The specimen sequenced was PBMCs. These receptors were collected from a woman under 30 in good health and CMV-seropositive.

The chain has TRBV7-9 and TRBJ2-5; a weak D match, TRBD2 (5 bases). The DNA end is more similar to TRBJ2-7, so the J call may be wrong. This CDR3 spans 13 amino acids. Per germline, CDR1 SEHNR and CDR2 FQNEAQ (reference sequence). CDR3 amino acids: CASSNSVFYEQYF. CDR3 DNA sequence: TGTGCCAGCAGCAATAGCGTGTTCTACGAGCAGTACTTC.

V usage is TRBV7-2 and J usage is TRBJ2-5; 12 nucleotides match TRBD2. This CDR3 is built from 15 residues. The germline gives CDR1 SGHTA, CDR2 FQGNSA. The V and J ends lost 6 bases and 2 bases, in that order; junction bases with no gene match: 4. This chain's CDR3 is CASSPSGRVQETQYF. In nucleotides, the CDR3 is TGTGCCAGCAGTCCTAGCGGGAGGGTTCAAGAGACCCAGTACTTC.

This CDR3 is CASARRTSGTYNEQFF. The CDR3 nucleotides are TGTGCCAGTGCCCGCAGGACTAGCGGGACCTACAATGAGCAGTTCTTC. The chain uses TRBV2 and TRBJ2-1; 12 bases agree with TRBD2. Germline V CDR1 and CDR2: SNHLY, FYNNEI. The CDR3 sequence is 16 residues long. V shed 9 bases, J shed 2 bases, and the junction held 8 bases outside the gene matches.

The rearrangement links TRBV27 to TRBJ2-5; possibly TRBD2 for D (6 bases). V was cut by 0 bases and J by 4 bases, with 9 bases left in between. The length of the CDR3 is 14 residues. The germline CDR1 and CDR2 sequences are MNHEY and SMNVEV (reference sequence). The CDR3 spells CASSLSGGTETQYF. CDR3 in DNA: TGTGCCAGCAGTTTATCGGGCGGGACAGAGACCCAGTACTTC.

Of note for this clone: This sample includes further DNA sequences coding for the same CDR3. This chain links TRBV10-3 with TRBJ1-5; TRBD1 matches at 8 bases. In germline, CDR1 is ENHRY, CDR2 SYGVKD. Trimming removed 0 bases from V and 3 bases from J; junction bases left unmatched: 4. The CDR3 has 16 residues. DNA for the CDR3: TGTGCCATCAGTGAGTCTAACAGGGGGACCAATCAGCCCCAGCATTTT. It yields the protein CAISESNRGTNQPQHF.

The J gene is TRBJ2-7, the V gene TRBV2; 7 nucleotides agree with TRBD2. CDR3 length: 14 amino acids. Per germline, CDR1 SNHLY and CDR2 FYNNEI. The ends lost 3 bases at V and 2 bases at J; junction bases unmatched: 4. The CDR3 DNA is TGTGCCAGCAGTGAGGCTAGCGGAACCTACGAGCAGTACTTC. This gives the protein CASSEASGTYEQYF.

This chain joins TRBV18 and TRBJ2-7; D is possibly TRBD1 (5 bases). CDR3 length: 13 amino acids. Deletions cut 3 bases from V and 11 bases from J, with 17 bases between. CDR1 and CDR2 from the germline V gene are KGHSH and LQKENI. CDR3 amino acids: CASSPNLGKGKYF. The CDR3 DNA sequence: TGTGCCAGCTCACCTAACCTGGGGAAGGGGAAGTACTTC.

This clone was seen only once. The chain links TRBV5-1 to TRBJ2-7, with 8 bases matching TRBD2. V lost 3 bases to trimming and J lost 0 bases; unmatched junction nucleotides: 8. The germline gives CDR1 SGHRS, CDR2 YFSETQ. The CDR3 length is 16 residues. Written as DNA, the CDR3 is TGCGCCAGCAGCTGGGCGGGGGGCCCTATCTCCTACGAGCAGTACTTC. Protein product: CASSWAGGPISYEQYF.